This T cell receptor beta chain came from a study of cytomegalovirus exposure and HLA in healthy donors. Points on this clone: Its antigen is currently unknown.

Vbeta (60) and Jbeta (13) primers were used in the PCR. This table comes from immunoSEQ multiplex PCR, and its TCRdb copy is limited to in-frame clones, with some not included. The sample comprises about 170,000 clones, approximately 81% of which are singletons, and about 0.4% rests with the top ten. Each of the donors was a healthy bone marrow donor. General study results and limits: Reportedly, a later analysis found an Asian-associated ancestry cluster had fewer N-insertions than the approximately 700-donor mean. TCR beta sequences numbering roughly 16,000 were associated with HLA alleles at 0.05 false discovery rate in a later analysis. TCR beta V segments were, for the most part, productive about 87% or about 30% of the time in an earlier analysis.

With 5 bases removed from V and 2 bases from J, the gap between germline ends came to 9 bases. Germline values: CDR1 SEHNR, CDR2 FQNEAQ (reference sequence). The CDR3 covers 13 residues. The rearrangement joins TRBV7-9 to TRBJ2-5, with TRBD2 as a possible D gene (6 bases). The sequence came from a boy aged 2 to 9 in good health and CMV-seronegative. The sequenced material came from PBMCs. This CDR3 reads CASSPGVQETQYF. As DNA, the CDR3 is TGTGCCAGCAGCCCGGGGGTACAAGAGACCCAGTACTTC.